The 31 T cell receptor beta chains given below trace back to one sample, sequenced in a study of human T cells and chemical hapten exposure. A single record per CDR3 protein comes from TCRdb applying MiXCR to the RACE reads. The sample shows hundreds of thousands of distinct CDR3 sequences, around 6% of them seen only once. Time point of the sample: patch test 2, 6 weeks after DPC sensitization. The treatment here: therapeutic diphenylcyclopropenone sensitization with weekly scalp DPC. Sequenced here: whole blood, sampled in connection with sensitization to the hapten diphenylcyclopropenone (DPC). These receptors originate from a young woman with alopecia areata. Some clones in this sample may be carry-over from other donors' samples.

This clonotype showed up many times. The chain is built from TRBV12-3 or TRBV12-4 and TRBJ1-5; D is possibly TRBD1 (5 bases). This CDR3 is built from 15 residues. V was shortened by 5 bases and J by 2 bases, with 13 bases between the two germline ends. For the CDR3, the DNA is TGTGCCAGCAGTGCCAGGGCACATGGCAATCAGCCCCAGCATTTT. It specifies CASSARAHGNQPQHF.

This clonotype came up a few times. The chain couples TRBV14 to TRBJ2-6; D not certain. The V end was cut by 3 bases, the J end by 2 bases, with 8 bases between. The CDR3 is 15 residues long. Germline loops: CDR1 SGHDN, CDR2 FVKESK. CDR3 nucleotides: TGTGCCAGCAGCCAGACGGTAGCTGGGGCCAACGTCCTGACTTTC. Translated, it gives CASSQTVAGANVLTF.

This clonotype was counted at least ten times. The V and J genes are TRBV10-3 and TRBJ1-4, with D possibly being TRBD1 (5 bases). V lost 0 bases to trimming and J lost 5 bases, with 7 bases between them. Germline CDR1 ENHRY, CDR2 SYGVKD. This CDR3 has 14 amino acids. The CDR3, as DNA: TGTGCCATCAGTGAGTCGGCAGGGAATGAAAAACTGTTTTTT. The encoded protein is CAISESAGNEKLFF.

This clonotype was observed many times. The chain links TRBV6-5 to TRBJ1-1, with 8 bases identical to TRBD1. The CDR3 is 17 residues long. Germline V gene lookup returns CDR1 MNHEY and CDR2 SVGAGI. V trimming: 6 bases; J trimming: 0 bases; junction bases outside the gene matches: 12. Written as DNA, the CDR3 is TGTGCCAGCAGCCCCTCTGGGACAGGAATTATGAACACTGAAGCTTTCTTT. Translation gives CASSPSGTGIMNTEAFF.

V gene TRBV10-2 combines with J gene TRBJ1-4; D is undetermined. This CDR3 has 15 residues. CDR1 is WSHSY and CDR2 is SAAADI in the germline V gene. V was cut by 0 bases and J by 3 bases, with 8 bases left in between. The CDR3 sequence is CASSESKQPNEKLFF. The CDR3, as DNA: TGCGCCAGCAGTGAGTCGAAACAGCCTAATGAAAAACTGTTTTTT.

This clonotype has a count of ten or more. The chain has TRBV28 and TRBJ1-3, with a weak D call TRBD1 (5 bases). V was cut by 6 bases and J by 4 bases, with 10 bases left in between. From germline, CDR1 is MDHEN and CDR2 SYDVKM. CDR3 size: 13 residues. CDR3 in DNA: TGTGCCAGCAGGGGGGACCCCGGAAACACCATATATTTT. Its translation: CASRGDPGNTIYF.

This clonotype was counted many times. In nucleotides, the CDR3 is TGTGCCAGCAGCTCGCCGGGACGGAAGAACACTGAAGCTTTCTTT. This translates into CASSSPGRKNTEAFF. The V call is TRBV7-6, the J call TRBJ1-1; D might be TRBD1 (5 bases). The CDR3 sequence is 15 residues long. CDR1 is SGHVS and CDR2 is FNYEAQ in the germline V gene. V was trimmed by 4 bases and J by 1 base, leaving 13 bases between them.

This clonotype has more than one count but fewer than ten. The chain carries TRBV10-3 and TRBJ2-5, with unresolved D. V lost 3 bases, J lost 1 base, and 6 bases lay in between. CDR3 length: 13 amino acids. Germline V gives CDR1 ENHRY, CDR2 SYGVKD. The CDR3 sequence is CAISDDFQETQYF. The CDR3 DNA follows: TGTGCCATCAGTGATGACTTCCAAGAGACCCAGTACTTC.

This clonotype was observed a few times. The chain combines TRBV7-8 with TRBJ2-3; D uncertain. Germline CDR1 SGHVS, CDR2 FQNEAQ. The CDR3 consists of 12 residues. Trimming cost V 5 bases and J 2 bases, with 5 bases left between them. CDR3 DNA sequence: TGTGCCAGCAGCCTCCACACAGATACGCAGTATTTT. Its protein product is CASSLHTDTQYF.

This clonotype was seen repeatedly, ten times or more. The rearrangement links TRBV3-1 to TRBJ2-1; 7 nucleotides align to TRBD1. The trim removed 0 bases at V and 5 bases at J, leaving 4 bases unmatched. The CDR3 runs 15 residues. Looked up from germline, CDR1 is LGHDT and CDR2 is YNNKEL (reference sequence). CDR3: CASSQDIGQDNEQFF. CDR3 nucleotides: TGTGCCAGCAGCCAAGATATTGGACAGGACAATGAGCAGTTCTTC.

This clonotype was observed a few times. The chain employs TRBV10-3 and TRBJ2-5, with D uncertain. The CDR3 extends over 14 amino acids. V was cut by 3 bases and J by 0 bases, with 8 bases left in between. From germline, CDR1 is ENHRY and CDR2 SYGVKD. The CDR3 is CAISDRTYQETQYF. The CDR3 region has the DNA TGTGCCATCAGTGATAGAACGTACCAAGAGACCCAGTACTTC.

V gene TRBV5-4 combines with J gene TRBJ2-1, with D possibly called TRBD1 or TRBD2 (6 bases each). The CDR3 extends over 15 amino acids. Germline values: CDR1 SGHNT, CDR2 YYREEE (reference sequence). V was clipped by 0 bases and J by 6 bases, with 13 bases between them. The CDR3 bases are TGTGCCAGCAGCTTGGGGGGGGCCGTGGGCAATGAGCAGTTCTTC. Its protein is CASSLGGAVGNEQFF.

The rearrangement joins TRBV7-3 to TRBJ2-2; D gene uncertain. This CDR3 region has 13 residues. The V end lost 4 bases, the J end lost 6 bases, and 9 bases lay between the germline ends. Germline V gene data show CDR1 as SGHTA and CDR2 as FQGTGA. The CDR3 nucleotides read TGTGCCAGCAGCTCAACCTGGCCCGGGGAGCTGTTTTTT. This translates into CASSSTWPGELFF.

CDR3 region: CSATLGNSYNSPLHF. The CDR3 bases are TGCAGTGCTACGCTCGGTAACTCCTATAATTCACCCCTCCACTTT. The chain is built from TRBV20-1 and TRBJ1-6; no clear D gene. This CDR3 contains 15 residues. Per the germline V gene, CDR1 is DFQATT and CDR2 is SNEGSKA (reference sequence). Between the trimmed V and J ends, which lost 4 bases and 0 bases, there was a span of 10 bases.

This clonotype was observed a few times. The rearrangement links TRBV6-2 or TRBV6-3 to TRBJ2-7; D ambiguous. V lost 4 bases and J lost 9, with 16 bases in between. The CDR3 totals 13 residues. Germline lookup yields CDR1 MNHEY and CDR2 SVGEGT. The CDR3 DNA reads as TGTGCCAGCAGTTCCACTTCGACACTTTTGCAGTACTTC. Protein: CASSSTSTLLQYF.

The chain carries TRBV3-1 and TRBJ2-3; D remains ambiguous. V was shortened by 3 bases and J by 1 base, with 5 bases between the two germline ends. The V gene's germline CDR1 is LGHDT and CDR2 YNNKEL (reference sequence). CDR3 length: 13 residues. CDR3 DNA: TGTGCCAGCAGCCATTTGGGCACAGATACGCAGTATTTT. This encodes CASSHLGTDTQYF.

This clonotype was observed a few times. The rearrangement uses TRBV10-3 and TRBJ2-1, with TRBD1 matching over 10 bases. Germline V gene data show CDR1 as ENHRY and CDR2 as SYGVKD. This CDR3 has 17 amino acids. V was clipped by 3 bases and J by 5 bases; unmatched bases: 10. Written as DNA, the CDR3 is TGTGCCATCAGTGACCCCACTGACAGGGGGCAAGACAATGAGCAGTTCTTC. Translating it yields CAISDPTDRGQDNEQFF.

This chain joins TRBV11-3 and TRBJ2-1; 7 nucleotides align to TRBD2. The CDR3 extends over 15 amino acids. Germline V gene sequence: CDR1 SGHNT, CDR2 YENEEA. Losses at the gene ends were 5 bases for V and 5 bases for J; bases not matched to a gene: 9. In DNA form, the CDR3 reads TGTGCCAGCAGCCCCTCCCAGAGCGGGAACAATGAGCAGTTCTTC. Translation gives CASSPSQSGNNEQFF.

This clonotype was found many times. This sequence joins TRBV18 and TRBJ1-4, with no clear D. The germline V gene encodes CDR1 KGHSH and CDR2 LQKENI. The V end lost 1 base, the J end lost 7 bases, and 7 bases lay between the germline ends. There are 13 residues in the CDR3. The chain's CDR3 is CASSPQGVEKLFF. The CDR3 nucleotides read TGTGCCAGCTCACCACAAGGAGTTGAAAAACTGTTTTTT. Based on the CDR3 plus reference TRBV18 and TRBJ1-4, the full variable domain is NAGVMQNPRHLVRRRGQEARLRCSPMKGHSHVYWYRQLPEEGLKFMVYLQKENIIDESGMPKERFSAEFPKEGPSILRIQQVVRGDSAAYFCASSPQGVEKLFFGSGTQLSVL.

This clonotype showed up many times. The chain combines TRBV12-3 or TRBV12-4 with TRBJ1-1, with TRBD1 matching 11 bases. The V segment lost 8 bases and the J segment 4 bases; nucleotides outside the gene matches: 9. The CDR3 runs 15 residues. The CDR3 is CASVGQGAPGTEAFF. Written as DNA, the CDR3 is TGTGCCAGCGTTGGACAGGGGGCGCCGGGCACTGAAGCTTTCTTT.

This clonotype came up a few times. The J gene is TRBJ1-1, the V gene TRBV4-1; possible D gene TRBD1, 5 bases. Trimming shortened V by 0 bases and J by 6 bases, and 14 bases separated the two germline ends. The CDR3 sequence is 15 residues long. Germline loops: CDR1 MGHRA, CDR2 YSYEKL. In DNA, the CDR3 is TGCGCCAGCAGCCAAGAGGCGGGGGGAAAATCTGAAGCTTTCTTT. Translating gives CASSQEAGGKSEAFF.

This clonotype was picked up a small number of times. The chain is built from TRBV7-8 and TRBJ2-5; 13 nucleotides match TRBD2. This CDR3 has 16 amino acids. The germline CDR1 and CDR2 sequences are SGHVS and FQNEAQ. The J segment lost 4 bases and the V segment lost 4 bases, leaving 6 bases of the junction unmatched. CDR3 DNA: TGTGCCAGCAGCTCGACTAGCGGGGGGCCCCGAGAGACCCAGTACTTC. Encoded protein: CASSSTSGGPRETQYF.

The genes are TRBV29-1 and TRBJ1-5; no reliable D call. The germline gives CDR1 SQVTM, CDR2 ANQGSEA. Deletions cut 4 bases from V and 3 bases from J, with 16 bases between. The CDR3 sequence is 15 residues long. The CDR3 here is CSVADGVSHNQPQHF. Here the CDR3 DNA reads TGCAGCGTTGCGGACGGGGTCTCGCACAATCAGCCCCAGCATTTT.

The table lists this clonotype with a few counts. V and J are TRBV4-2 and TRBJ2-3, with D hard to call. V lost 0 bases to trimming and J lost 3 bases, with 10 bases between them. Germline-derived CDR1 and CDR2 are LGHNA and YNFKEQ. CDR3 length: 15 amino acids. This chain's CDR3 is CASSQDDLETDTQYF. The CDR3, as DNA: TGTGCCAGCAGCCAAGATGACCTAGAAACAGATACGCAGTATTTT.

This clonotype was picked up many times. DNA of the CDR3: TGTGCCAGCAGCTTACAAGATGGTGAAGCTTTCTTT. Translation: CASSLQDGEAFF. The V call is TRBV11-1, the J call TRBJ1-1; D ambiguous. The CDR3 is made up of 12 amino acids. CDR1 and CDR2 from the germline V gene are SGHAT and FQDESV (reference sequence). V was cut by 2 bases and J by 7 bases, with 8 bases left in between. The variable domain in full, completed from reference TRBV11-1 and TRBJ1-1, reads EAEVAQSPRYKITEKSQAVAFWCDPISGHATLYWYRQILGQGPELLVQFQDESVVDDSQLPKDRFSAERLKGVDSTLKIQPAELGDSAMYLCASSLQDGEAFFGQGTRLTVV.

This chain joins TRBV3-1 and TRBJ1-2; 7 positions match TRBD1. Germline trimming cut 0 bases from V and 0 bases from J; bases unmatched to any gene: 10. Germline V lookup: CDR1 LGHDT, CDR2 YNNKEL (reference sequence). This CDR3 spans 18 amino acids. The CDR3 here is CASSQEDRIHSSNYGYTF. In DNA, the CDR3 is TGTGCCAGCAGCCAAGAGGACAGGATCCACTCCTCTAACTATGGCTACACCTTC.

The gene calls are TRBV7-9 and TRBJ2-3; D is perhaps TRBD1 (6 bases). CDR3 length equals 16 residues. V lost 4 bases, J lost 2 bases, and 16 bases lay in between. CDR1 and CDR2 (germline): SEHNR, FQNEAQ (reference sequence). CDR3 loop: CASSSRPTGYTDTQYF. Here the CDR3 DNA reads TGTGCCAGCAGCTCTAGGCCAACAGGGTACACAGATACGCAGTATTTT.

This clonotype was seen ten or more times. J is TRBJ1-5 and V is TRBV4-3; D gene uncertain. V gave up 0 bases and J gave up 1 base, with 7 bases separating them. CDR1 is LGHNA and CDR2 is YSLEER in the germline V gene. This CDR3 is 15 amino acids long. The CDR3 DNA sequence: TGCGCCAGCAGCCAAGATCTGAGAAGCAATCAGCCCCAGCATTTT. This gives the protein CASSQDLRSNQPQHF.

In its sample, this clonotype was seen many times. The chain couples TRBV20-1 to TRBJ1-5; unclear D gene. Germline CDR1 is DFQATT and CDR2 is SNEGSKA (reference sequence). This CDR3 comprises 14 residues. Trimming took 2 bases from V and 7 from J, leaving 15 bases between them. The CDR3, as DNA: TGCAGTGCTAGATCCACGGGTGGGGAGCAGCCCCAGCATTTT. This translates into CSARSTGGEQPQHF.

The sample holds many counts of this clonotype. The chain couples TRBV28 to TRBJ2-2, with D uncertain. The CDR3 consists of 15 residues. The V end was cut by 4 bases, the J end by 1 base, with 10 bases between. The V gene's germline CDR1 is MDHEN and CDR2 SYDVKM. The CDR3 DNA follows: TGTGCCAGCAGTTCTGCAGCTAGGAACACCGGGGAGCTGTTTTTT. Protein sequence: CASSSAARNTGELFF.

To note about this clonotype: As the CDR3 is not closed by the conserved phenylalanine or tryptophan, this likely results from a read error. This chain connects TRBV2 to TRBJ1-2, with TRBD1 matching over 8 bases. CDR1 is SNHLY, CDR2 FYNNEI, per germline. The CDR3 totals 13 residues. Trimming cost V 9 bases and J 4 bases; bases outside gene matches: 7. CDR3 amino acids: CARLDRDVYGYTI. The CDR3 bases are TGTGCCAGACTGGACAGGGACGTCTATGGCTACACCATC.